The subject of this entry is one TCR beta chain. Primed by a sample-barcoded 5' primer and a J-beta primer mix, a second PCR proceeded for roughly 7 to 12 cycles. Each sample provided no less than 2.5 million CDR3-containing paired-end reads. TCRdb re-derived calls from the 5' RACE reads in MiXCR, one entry per CDR3 protein. The profile shows some 930,000 distinct CDR3 sequences, roughly 28% of them singletons. This CDR3 region has 14 residues. V lost 5 bases and J lost 2, with 12 bases in between. CDR1 MGHRA and CDR2 YSYEKL come from the germline V gene. These data are taken from a study of blood T cells in healthy people across ages. In each sample, at least 7 million PBMCs were isolated. These data were likewise used in another study, on T cells of mothers and their children. Per that study: A second PCR was performed with the M1S primer. This primer added sample barcodes and 2-4 random nucleotides.

The chain joins TRBV4-1 to TRBJ1-1, with TRBD1 as a possible D gene (5 bases). Sequencing was carried out using blood. The sequence was obtained from a woman aged 40 to 50 in good health. CDR3 region: CASSAQGPNTEAFF. As DNA, the CDR3 is TGCGCCAGCAGCGCCCAGGGCCCTAACACTGAAGCTTTCTTT.